The 8 T cell receptor beta chains given below trace back to one sample, sequenced in a study of T-cell reconstitution after alpha-beta-depleted transplantation in children. Using unique molecular identifiers, the investigators prepared the TCRbeta library. TCRdb passed the PCR reads through MiXCR, listing each CDR3 protein once. The sample yields about 400,000 distinct CDR3 sequences, about a sixth seen once. This sample comprised PBMCs, mostly from graft donor cells, obtained 360 days after TCRalphabeta/CD19-depleted stem cell transplant. The source is a boy younger than two who had a stem cell transplant for Wiskott-Aldrich syndrome, so the T cells may come from the graft donor.

A few counts support this clonotype. The V call is TRBV4-3, the J call TRBJ2-5; D is possibly TRBD1 or TRBD2 (5 bases each). V lost 1 base and J lost 4, with 13 bases in between. From germline, CDR1 is LGHNA and CDR2 YSLEER. The CDR3 loop spans 15 amino acids. The CDR3 reads CASSQVRDQRETQYF. The CDR3 bases are TGCGCCAGCAGCCAAGTGAGGGACCAGCGAGAGACCCAGTACTTC.

The V gene is TRBV4-2, the J gene TRBJ2-5; 8 positions match TRBD2. This CDR3 is built from 17 residues. Trimming removed 1 base from V and 4 bases from J; junction bases left unmatched: 11. The germline V gene has CDR1 LGHNA and CDR2 YNFKEQ. The CDR3 is CASSQVAAGLAPETQYF. In DNA form, the CDR3 reads TGTGCCAGCAGCCAAGTTGCGGCTGGACTAGCTCCAGAGACCCAGTACTTC.

The rearrangement links TRBV14 to TRBJ2-2, with D perhaps TRBD1 (5 bases). Deletions cut 4 bases from V and 5 bases from J, with 20 bases between. The CDR3 totals 17 residues. The V gene's germline CDR1 is SGHDN and CDR2 FVKESK. The CDR3 reads CASSPIRKDTETGELFF. The DNA for the CDR3 is TGTGCCAGCAGCCCGATAAGGAAGGACACAGAGACCGGGGAGCTGTTTTTT. Complete variable domain (other parts from reference TRBV14 and TRBJ2-2): EAGVTQFPSHSVIEKGQTVTLRCDPISGHDNLYWYRRVMGKEIKFLLHFVKESKQDESGMPNNRFLAERTGGTYSTLKVQPAELEDSGVYFCASSPIRKDTETGELFFGEGSRLTVL.

The J gene is TRBJ2-1, the V gene TRBV20-1; D possibly matches TRBD1 or TRBD2 (5 bases each). CDR1 DFQATT and CDR2 SNEGSKA come from the germline V gene (reference sequence). V lost 3 bases to trimming and J lost 14 bases, with 17 bases between them. This CDR3 contains 12 residues. CDR3: CSASPGAITEFF. The CDR3 DNA sequence: TGCAGTGCTAGCCCCGGGGCGATAACTGAGTTCTTC.

A single count supports this clonotype. The conserved final phenylalanine or tryptophan is absent from the CDR3, which likely points to a read error. The genes are TRBV7-9 and TRBJ2-7; no firm D call. The CDR3 is 14 amino acids. Trimming took 1 base from V and 1 from J, leaving 8 bases between them. Germline lookup yields CDR1 SEHNR and CDR2 FQNEAQ (reference sequence). The CDR3 loop is CASSLEADSYEQYL. The DNA of the CDR3 is TGTGCCAGCAGCTTAGAAGCAGATTCCTACGAGCAGTACTTA.

This clonotype was detected only a few times. The chain combines TRBV25-1 with TRBJ2-7, with D tentatively TRBD1 or TRBD2 (5 bases each). Germline lookup yields CDR1 MGHDK and CDR2 SYGVNS. The V end was cut by 6 bases, the J end by 0 bases, with 12 bases between. The CDR3 length is 14 residues. The CDR3 loop reads CASSDTGLSYEQYF. CDR3 nucleotides: TGTGCCAGCAGCGACACGGGGCTCTCCTACGAGCAGTACTTC.

This clonotype was counted only a few times. V usage is TRBV20-1 and J usage is TRBJ2-1; TRBD2 agrees at 14 bases. The junction had 5 bases not matched to a gene; V was cut back by 5 bases and J by 8 bases. Germline CDR1 is DFQATT and CDR2 is SNEGSKA (reference sequence). This CDR3 is 14 amino acids long. This chain's CDR3 is CSAVGLAGVDEQFF. The CDR3 DNA follows: TGCAGTGCTGTGGGACTAGCGGGAGTCGATGAGCAGTTCTTC.

The chain couples TRBV5-1 to TRBJ2-5, with a weak D call TRBD2 (6 bases). Between the trimmed V and J ends, which lost 2 bases and 5 bases, there was a span of 13 bases. CDR1 is SGHRS, CDR2 YFSETQ, per germline. The length of the CDR3 is 14 residues. CDR3 sequence reads: CASSLRPRGETQYF. CDR3 nucleotides: TGCGCCAGCAGCTTACGCCCTCGGGGGGAGACCCAGTACTTC. Full variable domain (missing parts from reference TRBV5-1 and TRBJ2-5): KAGVTQTPRYLIKTRGQQVTLSCSPISGHRSVSWYQQTPGQGLQFLFEYFSETQRNKGNFPGRFSGRQFSNSRSEMNVSTLELGDSALYLCASSLRPRGETQYFGPGTRLLVL.